Listed here are 26 T cell receptor beta chains from one sample, sequenced in a study of blood T cell repertoires in COVID-19. Profiling relied on immunoSEQ multiplex PCR, and the TCRdb table lists in-frame clones only, not all of them. The sample consists of hundreds of thousands of clones, 88% of them appearing once. The sequenced material came from PBMCs or T cells enriched from blood (not recorded which). The receptors here all came from a woman in her fifties or sixties who had recovered from COVID-19.

Only a few counts were recorded for this clone. The chain employs TRBV7-8 and TRBJ2-5; 7 bases are a match to TRBD2. CDR1 and CDR2 (germline): SGHVS, FQNEAQ. Germline trimming cut 5 bases from V and 5 bases from J; bases unmatched to any gene: 17. The CDR3 consists of 17 residues. CDR3 protein: CASSNHLGREGSETQYF. For the CDR3, the DNA is TGTGCCAGCAGCAATCATCTGGGGAGGGAGGGGAGTGAGACCCAGTACTTC. The entire variable domain, with the rest obtained from reference TRBV7-8 and TRBJ2-5, is as follows: GAGVSQSPRYKVAKRGQDVALRCDPISGHVSLFWYQQALGQGPEFLTYFQNEAQLDKSGLPSDRFFAERPEGSVSTLKIQRTQQEDSAVYLCASSNHLGREGSETQYFGPGTRLLVL.

The chain couples TRBV7-8 to TRBJ1-4, with a weak D call TRBD1 (6 bases). The V gene lost 6 bases and the J gene lost 8 bases, with 16 bases spanning the gap. CDR1 is SGHVS, CDR2 FQNEAQ, per germline. This CDR3 has 14 residues. CDR3 region: CASRSIGGEEKLFF. The CDR3 nucleotides are TGTGCCAGCAGGTCCATAGGGGGTGAGGAAAAACTGTTTTTT.

The sample holds one count of this clone. The genes are TRBV15 and TRBJ2-7, with 12 bases matching TRBD1. CDR3 size: 15 residues. V was pared by 4 bases and J by 9 bases, with 10 bases of the junction left unmatched. Germline V CDR1 and CDR2: LNHNV, YYDKDF (reference sequence). CDR3 protein: CATSTPGQGARVQYF. CDR3 coding DNA: TGTGCCACCAGCACCCCGGGACAGGGGGCTCGGGTGCAGTACTTC.

The chain recombines TRBV6-1 with TRBJ2-3; the match to TRBD2 covers 7 bases. The CDR3 is made up of 16 amino acids. Germline V gene data show CDR1 as MNHNS and CDR2 as SASEGT. V gave up 3 bases and J gave up 2 bases; unmatched junction bases: 8. CDR3 DNA sequence: TGTGCCAGCAGTGACATTGGCGGGAGTCCCACAGATACGCAGTATTTT. Protein product: CASSDIGGSPTDTQYF.

The chain uses TRBV6-5 and TRBJ1-4; D not certain. CDR3 length: 13 residues. Trimming removed 8 bases at V and 3 bases at J, with 10 bases between. From germline, CDR1 is MNHEY and CDR2 SVGAGI. CDR3 amino acids: CASRRRPNEKLFF. CDR3 sequence (DNA): TGTGCCAGCCGGAGACGGCCTAATGAAAAACTGTTTTTT.

The V gene is TRBV15, the J gene TRBJ1-2; D is uncertain. Germline V CDR1 and CDR2: LNHNV, YYDKDF (reference sequence). CDR3 length equals 12 residues. Between the trimmed V and J ends, which lost 2 bases and 4 bases, there was a span of 5 bases. CDR3 sequence reads: CATSRSSYGYTF. The CDR3 nucleotides read TGTGCCACCAGCAGATCCTCCTATGGCTACACCTTC. Using reference TRBV15 and TRBJ1-2 for the parts outside the CDR3, the full variable domain is DAMVIQNPRYQVTQFGKPVTLSCSQTLNHNVMYWYQQKSSQAPKLLFHYYDKDFNNEADTPDNFQSRRPNTSFCFLDIRSPGLGDTAMYLCATSRSSYGYTFGSGTRLTVV.

This chain uses TRBV6-2 or TRBV6-3 with TRBJ2-5; TRBD1 is a possible D gene (6 bases). CDR3 length equals 13 residues. Trimming pared 0 bases from V and 8 bases from J, leaving 10 bases between. Germline CDR1 and CDR2: MNHEY and SVGEGT. The CDR3 protein is CASSYSGTRTQYF. CDR3 DNA sequence: TGTGCCAGCAGTTACTCAGGGACACGAACCCAGTACTTC.

The rearrangement links TRBV28 to TRBJ2-7, with TRBD2 matching over 9 bases. CDR3 length: 15 amino acids. Germline CDR1 and CDR2: MDHEN and SYDVKM. V dropped 6 bases and J dropped 1; count of bases not matched to a gene: 7. This CDR3 is CASSYSGSVSYEQYF. The CDR3 nucleotides are TGTGCCAGCAGCTATAGCGGGAGCGTTTCCTACGAGCAGTACTTC. The full variable domain, in which reference TRBV28 and TRBJ2-7 provide the parts outside the CDR3, is DVKVTQSSRYLVKRTGEKVFLECVQDMDHENMFWYRQDPGLGLRLIYFSYDVKMKEKGDIPEGYSVSREKKERFSLILESASTNQTSMYLCASSYSGSVSYEQYFGPGTRLTVT.

In its sample, this clone was seen a few times. The chain combines TRBV28 with TRBJ2-6; 10 bases line up with TRBD2. The CDR3 extends over 17 amino acids. V lost 1 base and J lost 2; bases outside the gene matches: 2. Germline CDR1 and CDR2: MDHEN and SYDVKM. CDR3 sequence: CASSLLLAGAGANVLTF. CDR3 bases: TGTGCCAGCAGTTTATTGCTAGCGGGAGCTGGGGCCAACGTCCTGACTTTC. The full variable domain, completed using reference TRBV28 and TRBJ2-6, is DVKVTQSSRYLVKRTGEKVFLECVQDMDHENMFWYRQDPGLGLRLIYFSYDVKMKEKGDIPEGYSVSREKKERFSLILESASTNQTSMYLCASSLLLAGAGANVLTFGAGSRLTVL.

This chain links TRBV5-1 with TRBJ2-2, with 9 positions matching TRBD2. Trimming cost V 0 bases and J 3 bases; bases outside gene matches: 6. The germline V gene has CDR1 SGHRS and CDR2 YFSETQ. The CDR3 length is 17 residues. CDR3 DNA sequence: TGCGCCAGCAGCTTGGCAATTAGCGGGAGTGACACCGGGGAGCTGTTTTTT. Protein product: CASSLAISGSDTGELFF.

The genes are TRBV4-3 and TRBJ2-5; the D gene is possibly TRBD2 (6 bases). The CDR3 is 17 residues long. Per the germline V gene, CDR1 is LGHNA and CDR2 is YSLEER. V lost 7 bases, J lost 5 bases, and 26 bases lay in between. The CDR3, as DNA: TGCGCCAGCACCGCCAAGGAGGCGGGGACCTTTCGGGAGACCCAGTACTTC. It translates to CASTAKEAGTFRETQYF.

V and J are TRBV5-8 and TRBJ1-6; 7 bases match TRBD1. With 2 bases clipped from V and 6 bases from J, the junction kept 2 bases outside the gene matches. Germline lookup yields CDR1 SGHTS and CDR2 YDEGEE. The CDR3 totals 14 residues. The CDR3 DNA reads as TGTGCCAGCAGCTTTACAGGGGTTAATTCACCCCTCCACTTT. This sequence encodes CASSFTGVNSPLHF.

Only a few counts were recorded for this clone. J is TRBJ1-4 and V is TRBV6-5; D uncertain. Deletions cut 2 bases from V and 4 bases from J, with 8 bases between. The germline V gene has CDR1 MNHEY and CDR2 SVGAGI. This CDR3 is 14 amino acids long. As DNA, the CDR3 is TGTGCCAGCAGTTACCGGCAGCGTAATGAAAAACTGTTTTTT. This translates into CASSYRQRNEKLFF.

V is TRBV28 and J is TRBJ2-3; a weak D match, TRBD2 (6 bases). Germline lookup yields CDR1 MDHEN and CDR2 SYDVKM. This CDR3 comprises 15 residues. The V end lost 2 bases, the J end lost 6 bases, and 15 bases lay between the germline ends. CDR3 region: CASSLDGRAMDTQYF. In nucleotides, the CDR3 is TGTGCCAGCAGTTTAGACGGGAGAGCAATGGATACGCAGTATTTT.

J is TRBJ2-7 and V is TRBV18; TRBD1 matches 8 bases. After removal of 3 bases from V and 9 bases from J, the junction contained 7 bases not matched to a gene. The CDR3 contains 13 residues. The germline V gene encodes CDR1 KGHSH and CDR2 LQKENI. The CDR3 sequence is CASSPQTGEAQYF. DNA for the CDR3: TGTGCCAGCTCACCGCAGACAGGGGAGGCGCAGTACTTC.

Note on this clone: Other DNA sequences in the sample encode the same CDR3. The V gene is TRBV19, the J gene TRBJ1-1; 8 positions agree with TRBD1. V lost 3 bases to trimming and J lost 1 base; unmatched junction nucleotides: 1. From germline, CDR1 is LNHDA and CDR2 SQIVND (reference sequence). This CDR3 has 14 residues. CDR3 nucleotide sequence: TGTGCCAGTAGTATCGGGACAGGGAACACTGAAGCTTTCTTT. It is translated as CASSIGTGNTEAFF.

This rearrangement joins TRBV28 to TRBJ1-2, with D possibly matching TRBD1 (5 bases). Germline V gene sequence: CDR1 MDHEN, CDR2 SYDVKM. Trimming took off 10 bases at V and 5 bases at J, with 14 bases between the two ends. This CDR3 is 12 amino acids long. In DNA, the CDR3 is TGTGCCACCCGACAGAGTACATATGGCTACACCTTC. Residues: CATRQSTYGYTF.

The chain combines TRBV19 with TRBJ1-5, with D hard to call. There are 16 residues in the CDR3. CDR1 is LNHDA, CDR2 SQIVND, per germline (reference sequence). Trimming removed 3 bases from V and 3 bases from J, with 15 bases in between. CDR3 DNA: TGTGCCAGTAGTATTTTTGGAACGGGAGCCAATCAGCCCCAGCATTTT. Encoded protein: CASSIFGTGANQPQHF. The whole variable domain, remainder taken from reference TRBV19 and TRBJ1-5, is DGGITQSPKYLFRKEGQNVTLSCEQNLNHDAMYWYRQDPGQGLRLIYYSQIVNDFQKGDIAEGYSVSREKKESFPLTVTSAQKNPTAFYLCASSIFGTGANQPQHFGDGTRLSIL.

This chain joins TRBV5-6 and TRBJ2-7; no definite D call. Trimming pared 0 bases from V and 5 bases from J, leaving 6 bases between. The CDR3 contains 12 residues. Germline V lookup: CDR1 SGHDT, CDR2 YYEEEE. The CDR3 coding sequence is TGTGCCAGCAGCTTGGCCGGAGACGAGCAGTACTTC. Protein: CASSLAGDEQYF.

The chain is built from TRBV4-2 and TRBJ2-1; maybe TRBD1 (5 bases). Trimming cost V 1 base and J 8 bases, with 15 bases left between them. Germline CDR1 is LGHNA and CDR2 is YNFKEQ. The CDR3 is 15 amino acids. The CDR3: CASSQVSRDRDEQFF. The CDR3 coding sequence is TGTGCCAGCAGCCAAGTTAGCAGGGATCGCGATGAGCAGTTCTTC.

J is TRBJ1-5 and V is TRBV24-1; tentatively, D is TRBD1 (5 bases). The V gene lost 6 bases and the J gene lost 5 bases, with 10 bases spanning the gap. The length of the CDR3 is 13 residues. Germline CDR1 and CDR2: KGHDR and SFDVKD. CDR3 nucleotide sequence: TGTGCCACCAGTCAGTCACAGGATCAGCCCCAGCATTTT. Protein sequence: CATSQSQDQPQHF.

The genes are TRBV28 and TRBJ1-5; 10 nucleotides agree with TRBD1. The CDR3 sequence is 17 residues long. The V segment lost 10 bases and the J segment 0 bases; nucleotides outside the gene matches: 12. Germline V gives CDR1 MDHEN, CDR2 SYDVKM. The CDR3 DNA reads TGTGCCACCTACTTATGGGGACAGGGGTATAGCAATCAGCCCCAGCATTTT. This codes for CATYLWGQGYSNQPQHF. The full variable domain, in which reference TRBV28 and TRBJ1-5 provide the parts outside the CDR3, is DVKVTQSSRYLVKRTGEKVFLECVQDMDHENMFWYRQDPGLGLRLIYFSYDVKMKEKGDIPEGYSVSREKKERFSLILESASTNQTSMYLCATYLWGQGYSNQPQHFGDGTRLSIL.

This clone was observed once. The chain combines TRBV24-1 with TRBJ2-3; 11 bases are a match to TRBD1. The CDR3 runs to 15 residues. Trimming at V came to 9 bases and at J to 3 bases, leaving 7 bases not matched to a gene. Germline V gene data show CDR1 as KGHDR and CDR2 as SFDVKD. CDR3 DNA sequence: TGTGCCACCCACAGGGGGACAGGGGGAACAGATACGCAGTATTTT. Its translation: CATHRGTGGTDTQYF.

The CDR3 coding sequence is TGTGCCAGCAGCCAAACAAGGACAGGCTATCCAGACTATGGCTACACCTTC. Translating gives CASSQTRTGYPDYGYTF. This chain connects TRBV3-1 (or the pseudogene TRBV3-2) to TRBJ1-2; 7 nucleotides line up with TRBD1. J lost 3 bases, V lost 2 bases, and 12 bases had no gene match. Germline assignment: CDR1 LGHDT and CDR2 YNNKEL (reference sequence). The CDR3 loop spans 17 amino acids.

This chain joins TRBV5-1 and TRBJ2-3; 10 bases fit TRBD2. V lost 1 base and J lost 4; bases outside the gene matches: 3. The germline CDR1 and CDR2 sequences are SGHRS and YFSETQ. The CDR3 length is 15 residues. In DNA form, the CDR3 reads TGCGCCAGCAGCTTGCTAGCGGGAGCCTCAGATACGCAGTATTTT. This codes for CASSLLAGASDTQYF. Full variable domain (remainder filled in from reference TRBV5-1 and TRBJ2-3): KAGVTQTPRYLIKTRGQQVTLSCSPISGHRSVSWYQQTPGQGLQFLFEYFSETQRNKGNFPGRFSGRQFSNSRSEMNVSTLELGDSALYLCASSLLAGASDTQYFGPGTRLTVL.

The chain couples TRBV28 to TRBJ1-4; a weak D match, TRBD1 (6 bases). With 7 bases removed from V and 0 bases from J, the gap between germline ends came to 12 bases. This CDR3 is built from 15 residues. Germline lookup yields CDR1 MDHEN and CDR2 SYDVKM. The CDR3 bases are TGTGCCAGCACCTCGGGGGGCGCAACTAATGAAAAACTGTTTTTT. Translating it yields CASTSGGATNEKLFF.